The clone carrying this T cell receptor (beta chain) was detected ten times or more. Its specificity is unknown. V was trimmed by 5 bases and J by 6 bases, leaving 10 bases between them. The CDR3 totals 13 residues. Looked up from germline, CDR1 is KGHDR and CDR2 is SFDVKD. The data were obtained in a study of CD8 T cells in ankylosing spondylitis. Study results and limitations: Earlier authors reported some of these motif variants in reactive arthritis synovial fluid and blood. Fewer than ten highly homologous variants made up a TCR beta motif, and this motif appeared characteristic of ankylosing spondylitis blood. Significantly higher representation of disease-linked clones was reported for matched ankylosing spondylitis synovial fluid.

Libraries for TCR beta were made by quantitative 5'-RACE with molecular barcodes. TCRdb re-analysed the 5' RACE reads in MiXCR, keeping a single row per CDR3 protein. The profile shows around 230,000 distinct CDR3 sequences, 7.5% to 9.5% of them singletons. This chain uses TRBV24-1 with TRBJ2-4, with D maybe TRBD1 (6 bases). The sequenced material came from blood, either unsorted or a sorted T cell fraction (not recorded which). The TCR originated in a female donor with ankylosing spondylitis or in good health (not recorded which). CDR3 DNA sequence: TGTGCCACCAGTGGGGCCAGGGGAAACATTCAGTACTTC. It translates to CATSGARGNIQYF.